These 18 T cell receptor beta chains were sequenced from one sample in a study of control samples from healthy donors and cancer patients (dated by TCRdb to about 2020). The library relied on the immunoSEQ multiplex PCR assay. Imported from immuneACCESS, the table was reduced by TCRdb to in-frame sequences with V and J called. These copies leave out some clones; in studies compared against another copy, an unresolved V gene accounts for under half, and the cause of the remainder is not known. This sample lists about 55,000 clones; 95% were detected once. The ten most abundant clones make up about 2.4% of the sample. Sequenced input: blood. The source is a man between 25 and 39 years old in good health.

V is TRBV29-1 and J is TRBJ2-3; D uncertain. The CDR3 runs 11 residues. Germline CDR1 SQVTM, CDR2 ANQGSEA. V lost 4 bases and J 3 bases, leaving 5 bases between the germline ends. CDR3 protein: CSVVYTDTQYF. In nucleotides, the CDR3 is TGCAGCGTTGTGTATACAGATACGCAGTATTTT.

The chain combines TRBV3-1 (or the pseudogene TRBV3-2) with TRBJ1-4; D not certain. V lost 1 base to trimming and J lost 8 bases, with 14 bases between them. This CDR3 comprises 15 residues. Per germline, CDR1 LGHDT and CDR2 YNNKEL (reference sequence). CDR3 DNA sequence: TGTGCCAGCAGCCAAGGGGAAACCTACTCGGAAAAACTGTTTTTT. Its protein is CASSQGETYSEKLFF.

This sequence joins TRBV12-3 or TRBV12-4 and TRBJ1-1; D is possibly TRBD1 (5 bases). Trimming left V 7 bases short and J 1 base short, with 10 bases between. The CDR3 length is 13 residues. The CDR3 sequence is CASIQGQNTEAFF. The DNA of the CDR3 is TGTGCCAGCATTCAGGGCCAGAACACTGAAGCTTTCTTT.

The chain couples TRBV25-1 to TRBJ1-2; D unresolved. Germline CDR1 reads MGHDK; CDR2 reads SYGVNS. Trimming pared 2 bases from V and 2 bases from J, leaving 6 bases between. The CDR3 runs to 13 residues. The CDR3 bases are TGTGCCAGCAGTGAAGACAAAAACTATGGCTACACCTTC. This gives the protein CASSEDKNYGYTF.

The chain employs TRBV28 and TRBJ2-1, with D hard to call. Germline V gene sequence: CDR1 MDHEN, CDR2 SYDVKM. The CDR3 is made up of 13 amino acids. Trimming cost V 8 bases and J 8 bases, with 16 bases left between them. CDR3 in amino acids: CASGRERNDEQFF. The CDR3 DNA is TGTGCCAGCGGGCGAGAGAGAAACGATGAGCAGTTCTTC.

V gene TRBV11-2 combines with J gene TRBJ2-5; D assignment may be TRBD1 or TRBD2 (5 bases each). Germline values: CDR1 SGHAT, CDR2 FQNNGV. The CDR3 loop spans 19 amino acids. Between the trimmed V and J ends, which lost 0 bases and 4 bases, there was a span of 24 bases. This CDR3 is CASSLESTLWGRPLETQYF. In DNA form, the CDR3 reads TGTGCCAGCAGCTTAGAGTCCACGTTGTGGGGACGGCCTCTAGAGACCCAGTACTTC.

This rearrangement joins TRBV18 to TRBJ1-1; D uncertain. The length of the CDR3 is 12 residues. V dropped 3 bases and J dropped 1 base, with 3 bases sitting between them. In germline, CDR1 is KGHSH, CDR2 LQKENI. The CDR3: CASSPGNTEAFF. The CDR3 DNA reads TGTGCCAGCTCACCTGGGAACACTGAAGCTTTCTTT.

The chain combines TRBV30 with TRBJ1-4; 9 bases agree with TRBD1. This CDR3 has 15 amino acids. Unmatched junction bases numbered 10, after V lost 8 bases and J lost 3 bases. Germline lookup yields CDR1 GTSNPN and CDR2 SVGIG (reference sequence). For the CDR3, the DNA is TGTGCCGGCGAACAGGGGGCGACAGCTAATGAAAAACTGTTTTTT. This sequence encodes CAGEQGATANEKLFF.

V and J are TRBV7-6 and TRBJ2-1; the match to TRBD2 covers 11 bases. Germline CDR1 reads SGHVS; CDR2 reads FNYEAQ. After removal of 4 bases from V and 7 bases from J, the junction contained 6 bases not matched to a gene. The CDR3 extends over 15 amino acids. This CDR3 is CASSYLAGGNNEQFF. CDR3 coding DNA: TGTGCCAGCAGCTATCTAGCGGGAGGTAATAATGAGCAGTTCTTC.

The chain has TRBV28 and TRBJ2-1, with a weak D call TRBD2 (6 bases). V was pared by 3 bases and J by 4 bases, with 13 bases between. This CDR3 contains 15 residues. From germline, CDR1 is MDHEN and CDR2 SYDVKM. Here the CDR3 DNA reads TGTGCCAGCAGTTTTGTAAGGGCGGGATACAATGAGCAGTTCTTC. Its translation is CASSFVRAGYNEQFF.

The chain uses TRBV19 and TRBJ1-5; no definite D call. The CDR3 is made up of 14 amino acids. The germline V gene encodes CDR1 LNHDA and CDR2 SQIVND (reference sequence). V was clipped by 0 bases and J by 1 base, with 4 bases between them. The CDR3 protein is CASSIDGSNQPQHF. CDR3 coding DNA: TGTGCCAGTAGTATAGATGGGAGCAATCAGCCCCAGCATTTT.

The chain links TRBV7-2 to TRBJ2-1; 8 nucleotides agree with TRBD2. The germline gives CDR1 SGHTA, CDR2 FQGNSA. Trimming cost V 4 bases and J 10 bases; bases outside gene matches: 21. The CDR3 totals 18 residues. The chain's CDR3 is CASSSTPVGWSGSNEQFF. CDR3 DNA sequence: TGTGCCAGCAGCTCGACCCCCGTAGGCTGGAGCGGGAGCAACGAGCAGTTCTTC.

The V and J genes are TRBV18 and TRBJ1-4; TRBD1 might be the D (6 bases). Looked up from germline, CDR1 is KGHSH and CDR2 is LQKENI. V was shortened by 1 base and J by 10 bases, with 13 bases between the two germline ends. The CDR3 has 14 residues. The CDR3 spells CASSPQRGNGKLFF. The CDR3 DNA sequence: TGTGCCAGCTCACCACAAAGGGGGAACGGAAAACTGTTTTTT. Based on the CDR3 plus reference TRBV18 and TRBJ1-4, the full variable domain is NAGVMQNPRHLVRRRGQEARLRCSPMKGHSHVYWYRQLPEEGLKFMVYLQKENIIDESGMPKERFSAEFPKEGPSILRIQQVVRGDSAAYFCASSPQRGNGKLFFGSGTQLSVL.

The chain couples TRBV5-5 to TRBJ1-2; TRBD1 aligns across 10 bases. There are 17 residues in the CDR3. Germline loops: CDR1 SGHKS, CDR2 YYEKEE (reference sequence). V was clipped by 0 bases and J by 5 bases; unmatched bases: 10. CDR3 in DNA: TGTGCCAGCAGCTTGGGAGGGACAGGGGCTCTAGTTTATGGCTACACCTTC. Protein sequence: CASSLGGTGALVYGYTF.

The V and J genes are TRBV29-1 and TRBJ1-3, with D hard to call. Germline CDR1 and CDR2: SQVTM and ANQGSEA. CDR3 length: 12 amino acids. Trimming removed 5 bases from V and 2 bases from J, with 7 bases in between. The chain's CDR3 is CSVSTPGNTIYF. Here the CDR3 DNA reads TGCAGCGTTTCAACACCTGGAAACACCATATATTTT.

CDR3 nucleotide sequence: TGTGCCAGCACCCCGGACGGAATTAATAATTCACCCCTCCACTTT. This translates into CASTPDGINNSPLHF. This chain connects TRBV27 to TRBJ1-6; no reliable D call. Germline V gives CDR1 MNHEY, CDR2 SMNVEV (reference sequence). The germline V and J ends were trimmed by 7 bases and 5 bases, with 15 bases remaining between them. The CDR3 length is 15 residues.

The chain uses TRBV4-1 and TRBJ2-3, with TRBD2 identical over 7 bases. The CDR3 has 15 amino acids. V lost 6 bases to trimming and J lost 4 bases; unmatched junction nucleotides: 10. Germline values: CDR1 MGHRA, CDR2 YSYEKL. The CDR3 nucleotides read TGCGCCAGCAGAGCCTTAGCGGGCACGGCAGATACGCAGTATTTT. It codes for CASRALAGTADTQYF.

The chain combines TRBV7-6 with TRBJ1-4; TRBD1 might be the D (5 bases). This CDR3 spans 15 amino acids. V was pared by 5 bases and J by 8 bases, with 18 bases between. Germline values: CDR1 SGHVS, CDR2 FNYEAQ. The CDR3 DNA follows: TGTGCCAGCAGCACAGTGACAGTCGGGAGAGAAAAACTGTTTTTT. Protein product: CASSTVTVGREKLFF.